This TCR beta chain was captured by sequencing in a study of blood T cell repertoires in COVID-19. Study as a whole: Samples representing acute and convalescent COVID-19 were sourced from the United States, Italy and Spain.

Participants came from about two dozen US areas, aged about 18 to 90 years. Cohort allocation depended upon clinical history that participants reported. Study processing details: Estimates of nucleated cell counts were drawn from the amplification of reference gene primers. The assay was immunoSEQ multiplex PCR, and TCRdb's table has in-frame clones only and misses some. The V and J calls and clone size are taken from that table; D and trimming were inferred from the DNA. This table holds about 320,000 clones, around 90% found once. This receptor was obtained from a man aged 60 to 75 who had recovered from COVID-19. Source material: PBMCs or T cells enriched from blood (not recorded which).

CDR3 in DNA: TGCGCCAGCAGCCAAGATCCTCAGGGAGGAACTGAAGCTTTCTTT. Translated: CASSQDPQGGTEAFF. This rearrangement joins TRBV4-1 to TRBJ1-1; TRBD1 might be the D (5 bases). The CDR3 consists of 15 residues. Trimming left V 0 bases short and J 5 bases short, with 13 bases between. CDR1 MGHRA and CDR2 YSYEKL come from the germline V gene.